These T cell receptor beta chains were read from a single sample in a study of control samples from healthy donors and cancer patients. Repertoires were generated with immunoSEQ multiplex PCR, while TCRdb's copy carries only in-frame clones and drops some. Of approximately 150,000 clones in the sample, 75% to 95% were seen once. The sequencing input was blood. The receptors were sampled from a woman in her thirties or forties in good health. Both conserved end residues are part of each CDR3. Fields, in order: clone size, V gene, J gene, D gene, CDR3 protein, CDR3 DNA. A D gene is named only where the DNA matches it firmly. Expanded clones get a size class; other rows say once, few or many, or leave the size out.

NA,TRBV5-1,TRBJ2-7,NA,CASSPTEHEQYF,TGCGCCAGCAGCCCCACGGAGCACGAGCAGTACTTC
NA,TRBV6-5,TRBJ2-7,NA,CASSYSFDKPQYEQYF,TGTGCCAGCAGTTACTCGTTCGATAAGCCCCAGTACGAGCAGTACTTC
NA,TRBV4-1,TRBJ1-5,NA,CASSQVQGFSNQPQHF,TGCGCCAGCAGCCAAGTACAGGGTTTCAGCAATCAGCCCCAGCATTTT
NA,TRBV25-1,TRBJ2-1,NA,CASSPALTMRQFF,TGTGCCAGCTCTCCTGCGCTTACAATGAGGCAGTTCTTC
once,TRBV13,TRBJ2-1,NA,CASRRGLLGANEQFF,TGTGCCAGCAGGAGAGGGCTCCTCGGGGCGAATGAGCAGTTCTTC
NA,TRBV27,TRBJ2-3,NA,CASSLIGTRTDTQYF,TGTGCCAGCAGTTTAATAGGGACTCGCACAGATACGCAGTATTTT
NA,TRBV4-1,TRBJ2-7,TRBD1,CASSQDRGLYEQYF,TGCGCCAGCAGCCAAGACAGGGGGCTGTACGAGCAGTACTTC
NA,TRBV7-2,TRBJ1-5,NA,CASSWQQGGNQPQHF,TGTGCCAGCAGCTGGCAACAGGGAGGCAATCAGCCCCAGCATTTT
NA,TRBV12-3/TRBV12-4,TRBJ2-7,TRBD1,CASSGQGPYEQYF,TGTGCCAGCAGTGGACAGGGCCCCTACGAGCAGTACTTC
NA,TRBV6-9,TRBJ1-6,NA,CASSYNSAGRDNSPLHF,TGTGCCAGCAGTTATAATTCCGCTGGAAGAGATAATTCACCCCTCCACTTT
NA,TRBV5-6,TRBJ2-1,NA,CASSLPAGSYNEQFF,TGTGCCAGCAGCTTGCCCGCCGGCTCCTACAATGAGCAGTTCTTC
few,TRBV6-1,TRBJ2-3,TRBD2,CASSDRGVGVTDTQYF,TGTGCCAGCAGTGATCGGGGGGTTGGTGTCACAGATACGCAGTATTTT
NA,TRBV27,TRBJ2-1,NA,CASRHSTGTLNEQFF,TGTGCCAGCAGGCACTCGACCGGGACACTCAATGAGCAGTTCTTC
NA,TRBV7-9,TRBJ1-2,NA,CASSLPTPDRSRGYTF,TGTGCCAGCAGCTTACCTACCCCCGACAGGTCGAGAGGCTACACCTTC
once,TRBV4-1,TRBJ1-1,TRBD1,CASSQDGQGASMGTEAFF,TGCGCCAGCAGCCAGGACGGACAGGGGGCAAGTATGGGCACTGAAGCTTTCTTT
NA,TRBV2,TRBJ1-2,NA,CASGSNYGYTF,TGTGCCTCGGGGTCTAACTATGGCTACACCTTC
NA,TRBV21-1,TRBJ2-2,NA,CASSNGDYTGELFF,TGTGCCAGCAGCAATGGAGATTACACCGGGGAGCTGTTTTTT
NA,TRBV10-2,TRBJ2-3,TRBD1,CASSDRQGATTDTQYF,TGCGCCAGCAGTGACCGACAGGGGGCAACCACAGATACGCAGTATTTT
NA,TRBV25-1,TRBJ1-2,NA,CASSEYGGRANGYTF,TGTGCCAGCAGTGAATACGGGGGCAGGGCGAACGGCTACACCTTC
NA,TRBV3-1/TRBV3-2,TRBJ2-3,TRBD2,CASSQISGDTDTQYF,TGTGCCAGCAGCCAAATTAGCGGGGACACAGATACGCAGTATTTT
NA,TRBV5-1,TRBJ2-6,TRBD2,CASRGGGSGANVLTF,TGCGCCAGCCGGGGGGGAGGCTCTGGGGCCAACGTCCTGACTTTC
NA,TRBV21-1,TRBJ1-5,NA,CASILRGVDQPQHF,TGTGCCAGCATTCTAAGGGGCGTCGATCAGCCCCAGCATTTT
NA,TRBV29-1,TRBJ2-1,NA,CSVLWGGIYNEQFF,TGCAGCGTTCTCTGGGGAGGAATATACAATGAGCAGTTCTTC
NA,TRBV5-1,TRBJ2-7,TRBD1,CASSLESGGWDEQYF,TGCGCCAGCAGCTTGGAGTCAGGGGGCTGGGACGAGCAGTACTTC
NA,TRBV18,TRBJ1-2,TRBD1,CASSPQGGDLYGYTF,TGTGCCAGCTCACCTCAGGGGGGCGACCTCTATGGCTACACCTTC
NA,TRBV6-6,TRBJ1-1,NA,CASSLQEYTEAFF,TGTGCCAGCAGTCTCCAGGAATACACTGAAGCTTTCTTT
NA,TRBV29-1,TRBJ2-1,TRBD2,CSVVVGLAGTGEQFF,TGCAGCGTTGTCGTTGGACTAGCGGGGACGGGAGAGCAGTTCTTC
NA,TRBV19,TRBJ1-5,TRBD1,CASIRSGGESNQPQHF,TGTGCCAGTATAAGGTCAGGGGGCGAAAGCAATCAGCCCCAGCATTTT
NA,TRBV7-2,TRBJ2-7,NA,CASSLPGPERRRYF,TGTGCCAGCAGCTTACCGGGACCCGAACGGCGGCGGTACTTC
once,TRBV9,TRBJ1-6,NA,CASSEAGGSPLHF,TGTGCCAGCAGCGAGGCAGGCGGTTCACCCCTCCACTTT
NA,TRBV5-1,TRBJ1-3,NA,CASTDRNPGNTIYF,TGCGCCAGCACGGACAGAAACCCTGGAAACACCATATATTTT